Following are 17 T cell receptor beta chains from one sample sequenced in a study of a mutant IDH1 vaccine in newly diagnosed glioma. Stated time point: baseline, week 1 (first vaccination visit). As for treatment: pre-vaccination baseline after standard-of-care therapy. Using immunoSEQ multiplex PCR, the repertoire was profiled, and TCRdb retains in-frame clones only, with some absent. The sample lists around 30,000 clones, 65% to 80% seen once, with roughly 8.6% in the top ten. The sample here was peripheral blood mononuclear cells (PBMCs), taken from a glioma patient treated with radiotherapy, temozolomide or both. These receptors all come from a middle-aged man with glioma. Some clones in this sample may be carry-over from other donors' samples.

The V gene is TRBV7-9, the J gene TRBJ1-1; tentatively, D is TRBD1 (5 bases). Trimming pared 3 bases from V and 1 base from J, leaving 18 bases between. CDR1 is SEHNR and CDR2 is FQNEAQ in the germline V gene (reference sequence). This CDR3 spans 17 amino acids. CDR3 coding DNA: TGTGCCAGCAGCTTTGGGGGGTTAGGCCAAGCGAACACTGAAGCTTTCTTT. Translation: CASSFGGLGQANTEAFF.

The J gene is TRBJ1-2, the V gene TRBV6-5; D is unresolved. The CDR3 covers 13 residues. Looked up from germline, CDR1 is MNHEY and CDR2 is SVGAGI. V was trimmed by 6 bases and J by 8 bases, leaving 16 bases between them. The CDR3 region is CASSLSGGEGYTF. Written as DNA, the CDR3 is TGTGCCAGCAGCCTTAGCGGTGGCGAGGGCTACACCTTC.

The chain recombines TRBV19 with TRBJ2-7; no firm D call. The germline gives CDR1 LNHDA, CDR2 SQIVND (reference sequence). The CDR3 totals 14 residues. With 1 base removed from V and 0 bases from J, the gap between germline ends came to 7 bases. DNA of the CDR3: TGTGCCAGTAGTATAGCCGTGGGCTCCTACGAGCAGTACTTC. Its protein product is CASSIAVGSYEQYF.

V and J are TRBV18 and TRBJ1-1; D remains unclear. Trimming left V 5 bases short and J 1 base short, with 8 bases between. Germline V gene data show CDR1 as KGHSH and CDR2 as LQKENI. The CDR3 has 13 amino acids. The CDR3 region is CASSREENTEAFF. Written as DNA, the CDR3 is TGTGCCAGCTCAAGGGAGGAGAACACTGAAGCTTTCTTT.

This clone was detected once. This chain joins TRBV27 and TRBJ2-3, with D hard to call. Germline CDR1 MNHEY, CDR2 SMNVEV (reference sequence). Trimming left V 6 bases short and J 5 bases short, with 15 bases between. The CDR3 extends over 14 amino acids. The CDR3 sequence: CASSPGPSRDTQYF. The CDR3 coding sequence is TGTGCCAGCAGCCCCGGCCCATCAAGAGATACGCAGTATTTT.

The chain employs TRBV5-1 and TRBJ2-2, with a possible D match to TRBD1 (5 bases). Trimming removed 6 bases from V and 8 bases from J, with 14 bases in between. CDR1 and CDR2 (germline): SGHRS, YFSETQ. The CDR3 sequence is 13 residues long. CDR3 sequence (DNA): TGCGCCAGCACGTTCCAAGGGGAAGGGGAGCTGTTTTTT. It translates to CASTFQGEGELFF.

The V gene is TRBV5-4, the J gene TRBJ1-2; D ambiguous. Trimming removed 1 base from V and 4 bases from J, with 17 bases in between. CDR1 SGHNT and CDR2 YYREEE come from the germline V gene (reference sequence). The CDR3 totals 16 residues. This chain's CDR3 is CASSLRRADTTYGYTF. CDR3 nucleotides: TGTGCCAGCAGCTTGAGGAGGGCGGATACTACCTATGGCTACACCTTC.

The CDR3 loop reads CASSARTSGGKETQYF. As DNA, the CDR3 is TGTGCCAGCAGCGCCCGGACTAGCGGGGGGAAGGAGACCCAGTACTTC. The J gene is TRBJ2-5, the V gene TRBV9; 14 bases line up with TRBD2. The germline V gene has CDR1 SGDLS and CDR2 YYNGEE. The CDR3 is 16 residues long. With 3 bases clipped from V and 5 bases from J, the junction kept 6 bases outside the gene matches.

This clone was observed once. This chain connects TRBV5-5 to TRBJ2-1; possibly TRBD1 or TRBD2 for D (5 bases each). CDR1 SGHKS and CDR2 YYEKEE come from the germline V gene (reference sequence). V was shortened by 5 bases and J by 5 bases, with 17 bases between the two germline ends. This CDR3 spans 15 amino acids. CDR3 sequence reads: CASRRGTLRNNEQFF. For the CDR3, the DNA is TGTGCCAGCAGGAGGGGCACACTGAGAAACAATGAGCAGTTCTTC. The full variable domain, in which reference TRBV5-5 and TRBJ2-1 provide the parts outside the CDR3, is DAGVTQSPTHLIKTRGQQVTLRCSPISGHKSVSWYQQVLGQGPQFIFQYYEKEERGRGNFPDRFSARQFPNYSSELNVNALLLGDSALYLCASRRGTLRNNEQFFGPGTRLTVL.

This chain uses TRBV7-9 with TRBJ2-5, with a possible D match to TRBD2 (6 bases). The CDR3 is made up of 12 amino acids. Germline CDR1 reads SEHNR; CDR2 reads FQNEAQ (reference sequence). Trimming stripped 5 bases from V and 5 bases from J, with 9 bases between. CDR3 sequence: CASSQEGETQYF. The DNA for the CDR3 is TGTGCCAGCAGCCAGGAGGGGGAGACCCAGTACTTC.

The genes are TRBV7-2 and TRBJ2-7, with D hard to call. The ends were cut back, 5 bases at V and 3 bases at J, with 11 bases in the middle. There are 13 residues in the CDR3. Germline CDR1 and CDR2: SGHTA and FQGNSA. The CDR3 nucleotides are TGTGCCAGCAGCCCAGACCCTCTCTACGAGCAGTACTTC. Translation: CASSPDPLYEQYF.

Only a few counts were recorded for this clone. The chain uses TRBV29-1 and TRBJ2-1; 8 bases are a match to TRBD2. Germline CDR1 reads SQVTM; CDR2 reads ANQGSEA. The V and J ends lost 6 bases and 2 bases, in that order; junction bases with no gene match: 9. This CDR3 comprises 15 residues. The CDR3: CSVVTNGGAYNEQFF. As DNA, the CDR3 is TGCAGCGTCGTGACTAACGGGGGGGCCTACAATGAGCAGTTCTTC.

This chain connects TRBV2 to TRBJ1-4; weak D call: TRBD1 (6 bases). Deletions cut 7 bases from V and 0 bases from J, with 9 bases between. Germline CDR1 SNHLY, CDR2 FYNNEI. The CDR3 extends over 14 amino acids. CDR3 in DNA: TGTGCCAGCAATTACAGGGCAACTAATGAAAAACTGTTTTTT. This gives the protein CASNYRATNEKLFF. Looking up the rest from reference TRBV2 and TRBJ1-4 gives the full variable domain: EPEVTQTPSHQVTQMGQEVILRCVPISNHLYFYWYRQILGQKVEFLVSFYNNEISEKSEIFDDQFSVERPDGSNFTLKIRSTKLEDSAMYFCASNYRATNEKLFFGSGTQLSVL.

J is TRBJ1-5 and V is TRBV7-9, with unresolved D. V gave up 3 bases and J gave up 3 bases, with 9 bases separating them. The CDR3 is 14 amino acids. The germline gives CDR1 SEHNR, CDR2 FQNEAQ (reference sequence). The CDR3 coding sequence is TGTGCCAGCAGCTTTAGCGGAGACAATCAGCCCCAGCATTTT. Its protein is CASSFSGDNQPQHF.

The CDR3 here is CASTSARANDGDTQYF. In nucleotides, the CDR3 is TGTGCCAGTACCTCTGCCCGCGCCAATGATGGAGATACGCAGTATTTT. The chain couples TRBV19 to TRBJ2-3; D is ambiguous. From germline, CDR1 is LNHDA and CDR2 SQIVND (reference sequence). Trimming removed 7 bases at V and 5 bases at J, with 22 bases between. The CDR3 extends over 16 amino acids.

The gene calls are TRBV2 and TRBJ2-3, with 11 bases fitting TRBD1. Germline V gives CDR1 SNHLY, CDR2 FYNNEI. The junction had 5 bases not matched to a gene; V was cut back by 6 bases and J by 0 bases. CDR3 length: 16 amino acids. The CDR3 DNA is TGTGCCAGCAGAGGGGGGACAGGGGGAAGCACAGATACGCAGTATTTT. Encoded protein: CASRGGTGGSTDTQYF.

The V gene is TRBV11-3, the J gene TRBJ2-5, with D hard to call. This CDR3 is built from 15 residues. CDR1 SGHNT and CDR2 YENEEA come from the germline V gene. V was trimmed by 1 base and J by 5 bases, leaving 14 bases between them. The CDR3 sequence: CASSLGGEPGETQYF. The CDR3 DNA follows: TGTGCCAGCAGCTTAGGTGGCGAACCTGGGGAGACCCAGTACTTC.